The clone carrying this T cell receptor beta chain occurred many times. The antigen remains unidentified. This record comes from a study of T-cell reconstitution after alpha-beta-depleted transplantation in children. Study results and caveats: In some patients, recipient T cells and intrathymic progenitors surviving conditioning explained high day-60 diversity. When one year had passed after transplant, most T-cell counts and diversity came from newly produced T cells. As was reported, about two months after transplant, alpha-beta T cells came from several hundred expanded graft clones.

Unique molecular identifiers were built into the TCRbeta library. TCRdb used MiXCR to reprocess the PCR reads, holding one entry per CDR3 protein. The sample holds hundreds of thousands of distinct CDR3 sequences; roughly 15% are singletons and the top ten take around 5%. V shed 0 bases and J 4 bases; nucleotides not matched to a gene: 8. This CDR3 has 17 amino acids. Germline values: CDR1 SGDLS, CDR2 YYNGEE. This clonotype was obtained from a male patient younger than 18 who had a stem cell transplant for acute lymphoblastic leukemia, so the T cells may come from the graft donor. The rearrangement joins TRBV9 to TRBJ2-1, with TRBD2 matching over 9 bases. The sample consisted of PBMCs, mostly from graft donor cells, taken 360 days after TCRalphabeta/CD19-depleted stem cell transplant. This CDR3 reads CASSVEGAGGGYNEQFF. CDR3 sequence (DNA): TGTGCCAGCAGCGTAGAGGGGGCGGGAGGGGGGTACAATGAGCAGTTCTTC.